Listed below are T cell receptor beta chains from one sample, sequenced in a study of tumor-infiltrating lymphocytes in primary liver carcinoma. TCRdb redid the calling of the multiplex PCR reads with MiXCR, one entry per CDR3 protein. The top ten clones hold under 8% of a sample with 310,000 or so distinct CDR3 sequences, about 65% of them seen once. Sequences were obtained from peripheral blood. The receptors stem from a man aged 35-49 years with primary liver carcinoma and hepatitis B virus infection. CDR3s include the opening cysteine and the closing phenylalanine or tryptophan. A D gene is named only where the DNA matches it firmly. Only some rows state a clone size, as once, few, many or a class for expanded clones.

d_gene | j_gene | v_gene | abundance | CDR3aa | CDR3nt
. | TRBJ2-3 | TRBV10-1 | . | CASSKDERLLDTQYF | TGCGCCAGCAGTAAAGACGAGCGGCTTCTGGACACGCAGTATTTT
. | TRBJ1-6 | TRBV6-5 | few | CASSYSGNSPLHF | TGTGCCAGCAGTTACTCGGGTAATTCACCCCTCCACTTT
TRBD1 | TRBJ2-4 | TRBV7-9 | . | CASSLATGGDLDIQYF | TGTGCCAGCAGCTTAGCGACAGGGGGCGATTTAGACATTCAGTACTTC
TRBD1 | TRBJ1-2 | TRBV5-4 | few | CASSLGLEQGSGYTF | TGTGCCAGCAGCTTGGGTCTTGAACAGGGGAGCGGCTACACCTTC
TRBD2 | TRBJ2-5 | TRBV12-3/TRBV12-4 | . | CASTTLVSETSVKETQYF | TGTGCCAGCACCACGCTGGTATCCGAGACTAGCGTAAAAGAGACCCAGTACTTC
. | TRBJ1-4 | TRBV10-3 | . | CAISGIDEKLFF | TGTGCCATCAGTGGGATTGACGAAAAACTGTTTTTT
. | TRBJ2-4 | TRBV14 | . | CASSQDGTGPLAKNIQYF | TGTGCCAGCAGCCAAGACGGGACCGGGCCCCTAGCCAAAAACATTCAGTACTTC
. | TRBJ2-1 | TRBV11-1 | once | CASSLASRRTNEQFF | TGTGCCAGCAGCTTAGCTAGCAGAAGGACAAATGAGCAGTTCTTC
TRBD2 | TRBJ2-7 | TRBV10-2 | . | CASRTSGRHDEQYF | TGCGCCAGCAGGACTAGCGGGAGACACGACGAGCAGTACTTC
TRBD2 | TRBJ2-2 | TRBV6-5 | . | CASSRGLAGGPGIGELFF | TGTGCCAGCAGCCGGGGGCTAGCGGGAGGGCCCGGCATCGGGGAGCTGTTTTTT
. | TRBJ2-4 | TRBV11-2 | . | CASSWGPGLAKNIRYF | TGTGCCAGCAGCTGGGGACCAGGGCTAGCCAAAAACATTCGATACTTC
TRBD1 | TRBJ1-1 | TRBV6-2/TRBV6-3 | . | CASSTDRVKSTEAFF | TGTGCCAGCAGTACCGACAGGGTAAAGAGCACTGAAGCTTTCTTT
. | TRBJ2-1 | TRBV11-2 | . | CASSLQTIGLTTMRQFF | TGTGCCAGCAGCTTACAGACTATCGGACTCACTACAATGAGGCAGTTCTTC
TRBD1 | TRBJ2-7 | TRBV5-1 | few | CASSLTGQAYEQYF | TGCGCCAGCAGCTTAACGGGACAGGCCTACGAGCAGTACTTC
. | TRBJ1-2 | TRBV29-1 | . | CSVYGTFDVYTF | TGCAGCGTTTATGGTACATTCGATGTCTACACCTTC
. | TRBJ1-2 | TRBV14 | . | CASSQGTGALGGGYTF | TGTGCCAGCAGCCAAGGGACCGGGGCCTTAGGGGGTGGCTACACCTTC
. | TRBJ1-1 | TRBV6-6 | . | CDSSYGGRDNTEAFF | TGTGACAGCAGTTACGGGGGCAGGGATAACACTGAAGCTTTCTTT
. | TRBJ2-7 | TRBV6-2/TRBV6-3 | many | CASRDPRHLQYF | TGTGCCAGCCGAGATCCACGTCACCTGCAGTACTTC
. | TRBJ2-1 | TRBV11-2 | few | CASSLAVWIRQFF | TGTGCCAGCAGCTTAGCGGTTTGGATTAGACAGTTCTTC
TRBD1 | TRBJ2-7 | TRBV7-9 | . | CASSSTGEASYEQYF | TGTGCCAGCAGTTCCACAGGGGAAGCATCCTACGAGCAGTACTTC
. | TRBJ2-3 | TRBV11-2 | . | CASNLSGSITDTQYF | TGTGCCAGCAACTTATCCGGCAGCATCACAGATACGCAGTATTTT
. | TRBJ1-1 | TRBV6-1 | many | CASSEFYRSDTEAFF | TGTGCCAGCAGTGAATTTTACAGGTCGGACACTGAAGCTTTCTTT
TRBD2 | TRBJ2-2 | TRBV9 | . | CASSTGTNGTPRELFF | TGTGCCAGCAGCACCGGGACTAACGGTACCCCCAGGGAGCTGTTTTTT
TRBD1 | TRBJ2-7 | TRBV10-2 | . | CASGRGQGTDEQYF | TGCGCCAGCGGTAGGGGACAGGGGACCGACGAGCAGTACTTC
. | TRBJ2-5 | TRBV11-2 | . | CASSPEASTQEIQYF | TGTGCCAGCAGCCCAGAGGCCTCTACTCAAGAGATCCAGTACTTC
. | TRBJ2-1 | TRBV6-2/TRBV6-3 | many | CASSPRRHTGFPYNEQFF | TGTGCCAGCAGTCCCCGCCGTCATACAGGGTTCCCCTACAATGAGCAGTTCTTC
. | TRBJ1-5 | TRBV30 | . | CAWIKVGSHQPQHF | TGTGCCTGGATAAAGGTCGGGAGCCATCAGCCCCAGCATTTT
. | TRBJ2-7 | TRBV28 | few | CASRSRTLEQYF | TGTGCCAGCAGGAGTCGAACCCTCGAGCAGTACTTC
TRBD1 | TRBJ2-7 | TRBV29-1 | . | CSVSGTGGSYEQYF | TGCAGCGTGTCAGGGACAGGAGGATCCTACGAGCAGTACTTC
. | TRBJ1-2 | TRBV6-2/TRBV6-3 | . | CAISLRTLGISNYGYTF | TGTGCAATCAGTTTGCGGACCCTAGGGATATCTAACTATGGCTACACCTTC
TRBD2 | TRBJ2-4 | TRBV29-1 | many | CSVATSGSPRGKNIQYF | TGCAGCGTTGCGACTAGCGGGAGTCCGAGGGGCAAAAACATTCAGTACTTC
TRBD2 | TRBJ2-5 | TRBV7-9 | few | CASSVGTSGSETQYF | TGTGCCAGCAGCGTAGGGACTAGCGGGAGTGAGACCCAGTACTTC
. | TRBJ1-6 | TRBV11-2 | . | CASSLVRAPGSPFHF | TGTGCCAGCAGCTTAGTCCGGGCGCCGGGTTCACCCTTCCACTTC
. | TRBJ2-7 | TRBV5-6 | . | CASSLAPCEQYF | TGTGCCAGCAGCTTGGCGCCCTGCGAGCAGTACTTC
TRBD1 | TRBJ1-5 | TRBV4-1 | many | CASSPGQGEGMGPQHF | TGCGCCAGCAGCCCCGGCCAGGGGGAGGGAATGGGGCCCCAGCATTTT
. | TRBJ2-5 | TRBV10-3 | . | CAISEEIFSGILQETQYF | TGTGCCATCAGTGAGGAAATTTTTTCCGGGATCCTTCAAGAGACCCAGTACTTC
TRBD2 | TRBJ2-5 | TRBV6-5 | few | CASRSTSGRETQYF | TGTGCCAGCCGTAGCACTAGCGGGAGAGAGACCCAGTACTTC
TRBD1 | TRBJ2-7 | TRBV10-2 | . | CASSGDGRGQGFHEQYF | TGCGCCAGCAGTGGCGACGGGCGGGGACAGGGCTTCCACGAGCAGTACTTC
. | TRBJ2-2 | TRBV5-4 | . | CASSFIAGELFF | TGTGCCAGCAGTTTTATAGCCGGGGAGCTGTTTTTT
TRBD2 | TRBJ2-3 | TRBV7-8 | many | CASSTGGTDTQYF | TGTGCCAGCAGTACGGGGGGTACAGATACGCAGTATTTT
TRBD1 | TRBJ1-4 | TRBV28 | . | CASSPPGTGSTTNEKLFF | TGTGCCAGCAGCCCCCCCGGGACAGGGTCAACAACTAATGAAAAACTGTTTTTT
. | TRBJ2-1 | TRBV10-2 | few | CASSEWTSGSYNEQFF | TGCGCCAGCAGTGAGTGGACCAGCGGGTCCTACAATGAGCAGTTCTTC
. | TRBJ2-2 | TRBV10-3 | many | CAIGGTGELFF | TGTGCCATCGGGGGGACCGGGGAGCTGTTTTTT
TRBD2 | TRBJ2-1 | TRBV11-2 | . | CASSLAAALAGVYNEQFF | TGTGCCAGCAGCTTGGCGGCAGCACTAGCGGGGGTCTACAACGAGCAGTTCTTC
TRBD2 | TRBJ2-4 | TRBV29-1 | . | CSVGWGLAGGLAKDIQYF | TGCAGCGTTGGGTGGGGACTAGCGGGAGGGCTGGCCAAAGACATTCAGTACTTC